This TCR beta chain was captured in a study of T cell responses to AZD1222 COVID-19 vaccine. For the study at large: Pooled samples include second doses given at about 4 or 12 weeks. Broader study findings: Mostly white British, mostly female donors; authors suggested clonal diversity may be underestimated. Only 5 or 6 AZD1222 recipients were seropositive at baseline.

Here immunoSEQ multiplex PCR was the method, and the copy in TCRdb shows in-frame clones only, minus some. The repertoire includes some 120,000 clones, 80% to 90% of them detected once, and approximately 12% sits in the top ten. Trimming left V 1 base short and J 7 bases short, with 8 bases between. Per the germline V gene, CDR1 is SGHTA and CDR2 is FQGNSA. CDR3 size: 13 residues. About this clone: Its antigen is undetermined.

The origin of this receptor is an adult in good health. V gene TRBV7-2 combines with J gene TRBJ1-5; D remains unclear. The input for sequencing was peripheral blood, taken on day 0 of AZD1222 vaccination. This CDR3 is CASSLDSWQPQHF. The CDR3 DNA follows: TGTGCCAGCAGCTTAGACAGCTGGCAGCCCCAGCATTTT.